This T cell receptor (beta chain) appears in the sequencing data of a study of cytomegalovirus exposure and HLA in healthy donors. There are 16 residues in the CDR3. The V gene's germline CDR1 is SNHLY and CDR2 FYNNEI. The V segment lost 5 bases and the J segment 5 bases; nucleotides outside the gene matches: 9. Primers for the PCR totalled 60 Vbeta and 13 Jbeta. Libraries were prepared by immunoSEQ multiplex PCR; TCRdb keeps only in-frame clonotypes and omits some of them. In the table there are 80,000 to 100,000 clones, around three quarters of which are singletons. Sequences were obtained from PBMCs. The source of this sequence is a male donor in good health and CMV-seropositive. This chain links TRBV2 with TRBJ2-3; 11 positions agree with TRBD1. Here the CDR3 reads CASSLGQGAIRDTQYF. The DNA of the CDR3 is TGTGCCAGCAGTCTCGGACAGGGGGCGATCAGAGATACGCAGTATTTT.